These T cell receptor beta chains were read from a single sample in a study of blood T cell repertoires in COVID-19. The method was immunoSEQ multiplex PCR; TCRdb's version includes in-frame clones alone and lacks a portion of them. The repertoire consists of 93,000 or so clones, with 70% to 90% occurring once and the leading ten covering approximately 3.1%. The sample consisted of peripheral blood. The receptors originated from a man between 45 and 60 years old in a cohort sampled during active COVID-19. The CDR3 runs from the conserved cysteine through the conserved F or W. D genes are given only for firm matches. Size tells how often a clone was seen (once, few, many) or the class of an expanded clone, and some rows leave it out.

abundance	j_gene	d_gene	v_gene	CDR3nt	CDR3aa
NA	TRBJ1-2	NA	TRBV18	TGTGCCAGCTCACCGCAGCCAGGGAACTATGGCTACACCTTC	CASSPQPGNYGYTF
once	TRBJ2-1	TRBD1	TRBV24-1	TGTGCCACCAGTGATATGGGACAGGGGACCTACAATGAGCAGTTCTTC	CATSDMGQGTYNEQFF
NA	TRBJ2-5	NA	TRBV5-1	TGCGCCAGCAGCGCAGGACAGGCGGGGGGGACCCAGTACTTC	CASSAGQAGGTQYF
NA	TRBJ2-1	NA	TRBV7-6	TGTGCCAGCAGCCCCAATTGGGCTACCCTTGGCGAGCAGTTCTTC	CASSPNWATLGEQFF
NA	TRBJ1-6	TRBD1	TRBV5-1	TGCGCCAGCAGCTTGGGGGACAGGCAATATAATTCACCCCTCCACTTT	CASSLGDRQYNSPLHF
NA	TRBJ1-1	TRBD1	TRBV5-1	TGCGCCAGCAGCACCGGACAGGGGGGCACTGAAGCTTTCTTT	CASSTGQGGTEAFF
NA	TRBJ1-6	NA	TRBV6-6	TGTGCCAGCAGAAGGACAGCGAGCTCCTATAATTCACCCCTCCACTTT	CASRRTASSYNSPLHF
NA	TRBJ1-2	TRBD1	TRBV7-9	TGTGCCAGCAGCCTCAGGTCGGACAGGGGGCGCGAAGGCTACACCTTC	CASSLRSDRGREGYTF
NA	TRBJ1-1	TRBD1	TRBV10-3	TGTGCCATCAGTGGTCGGACAGGCCCTGAAGCTTTCTTT	CAISGRTGPEAFF
NA	TRBJ2-2	TRBD1	TRBV5-5	TGTGCCAGCAGCTTAACAGGGGCGATCACCGGGGAGCTGTTTTTT	CASSLTGAITGELFF
NA	TRBJ2-5	TRBD2	TRBV11-3	TGTGCCAGCAGCCAAGGGAGCGGGGGGGCCCAAGAGACCCAGTACTTC	CASSQGSGGAQETQYF
NA	TRBJ2-1	TRBD1	TRBV9	TGTGCCAGCAGCAAACAGGGGGAGTCCTACAATGAGCAGTTCTTC	CASSKQGESYNEQFF
NA	TRBJ1-2	NA	TRBV6-5	TGTGCCAGCAGTTACTCGGGCCGAACATATGGCTACACCTTC	CASSYSGRTYGYTF
NA	TRBJ1-4	TRBD1	TRBV29-1	TGCAGCGTCTCCAACAGGGGTAATGAAAAACTGTTTTTT	CSVSNRGNEKLFF
NA	TRBJ1-6	NA	TRBV19	TGTGCCAGTAGTCTCCGGACAGAGAGCTCACCCCTCCACTTT	CASSLRTESSPLHF
NA	TRBJ2-7	TRBD2	TRBV6-2/TRBV6-3	TGTGCCAGCAGTCCCTCCGGGGGGAGGCGGATCTACGAGCAGTACTTC	CASSPSGGRRIYEQYF
NA	TRBJ2-3	TRBD1	TRBV28	TGTGCCAGCAGCTCCACTACAGGGGGCGAATCAGATACGCAGTATTTT	CASSSTTGGESDTQYF
NA	TRBJ2-5	TRBD2	TRBV3-1/TRBV3-2	TGTGCCAGCAGCCACATAGCGGGGTACCAAGAGACCCAGTACTTC	CASSHIAGYQETQYF
NA	TRBJ2-7	TRBD2	TRBV5-1	TGCGCCAGCAGCTTGGATACTAGCGGTACCTACGAGCAGTACTTC	CASSLDTSGTYEQYF
NA	TRBJ2-3	TRBD2	TRBV7-2	TGTGCCAGCAGCTTCTCGCGGGGGAGGTCAGATACGCAGTATTTT	CASSFSRGRSDTQYF
once	TRBJ1-5	TRBD1	TRBV19	TGTGCCAGTAGTATAACGTTCGACAGGGTTCAGCCCCAGCATTTT	CASSITFDRVQPQHF
NA	TRBJ1-1	TRBD1	TRBV4-3	TGCGCCAGCAGCCCACAGGGGCGTTGGGCTGAAGCTTTCTTT	CASSPQGRWAEAFF
NA	TRBJ1-5	NA	TRBV24-1	TGTGCCACCAGGGCCTTCCTCGGCAATCAGCCCCAGCATTTT	CATRAFLGNQPQHF
NA	TRBJ1-2	NA	TRBV11-2	TGTGCCAGCAGCCGCCTGCAGATTAACTATGGCTACACCTTC	CASSRLQINYGYTF
NA	TRBJ1-1	TRBD1	TRBV6-5	TGTGCCAGCAGACAGGGGGCTAGTGAAGCTTTCTTT	CASRQGASEAFF
NA	TRBJ1-1	TRBD1	TRBV5-1	TGCGCCAGCAGCTTGTCCGGGACAGGTACCTTTGAAGCTTTCTTT	CASSLSGTGTFEAFF
NA	TRBJ2-2	TRBD2	TRBV7-2	TGTGCCAGCAGCTATAGCGGGGGGCCCAACACCGGGGAGCTGTTTTTT	CASSYSGGPNTGELFF
few	TRBJ2-7	NA	TRBV6-2/TRBV6-3	TGTGCCAGCAGTCAAGACAGTGAGCAGTACTTC	CASSQDSEQYF
NA	TRBJ2-5	TRBD1	TRBV3-1/TRBV3-2	TGTGCCAGCAGCCAAGACAGGGGGCGCGGGGAGACCCAGTACTTC	CASSQDRGRGETQYF
NA	TRBJ1-1	NA	TRBV10-3	TGTGCCATCAGTCGTGGTGGTCAGGCGAACACTGAAGCTTTCTTT	CAISRGGQANTEAFF
once	TRBJ2-1	TRBD2	TRBV14	TGTGCCAGCAGCCAGTCCTCTAGCGGGGGGCTACCCCTCTACAATGAGCAGTTCTTC	CASSQSSSGGLPLYNEQFF
once	TRBJ1-2	TRBD1	TRBV18	TGTGCCAGCTCACTTTTGACCGGGACAGGGGACTATGGCTACACCTTC	CASSLLTGTGDYGYTF
NA	TRBJ1-1	NA	TRBV6-6	TGTGCCAGCAGTTACGAGGGGAACACTGAAGCTTTCTTT	CASSYEGNTEAFF
NA	TRBJ2-7	TRBD1	TRBV4-3	TGCGCCAGCAGCCTCACGACAGGGAGCTCCTACGAGCAGTACTTC	CASSLTTGSSYEQYF
NA	TRBJ2-2	TRBD2	TRBV5-4	TGTGCCAGCAGCTCCAGGACTAGCGGGGGGACCGGGGAGCTGTTTTTT	CASSSRTSGGTGELFF
NA	TRBJ2-5	TRBD2	TRBV7-9	TGTGCCAGCAGCTTTACTACTAGCGGGGGGGCTGAGACCCAGTACTTC	CASSFTTSGGAETQYF
NA	TRBJ2-5	TRBD1	TRBV7-6	TGTGCCAGCAGCTTAGGGACAGGGGGGGGAGAGACCCAGTACTTC	CASSLGTGGGETQYF
NA	TRBJ2-7	TRBD1	TRBV7-2	TGTGCCAGCACCCCAACAGGGGACGAGCAGTACTTC	CASTPTGDEQYF
NA	TRBJ1-2	NA	TRBV6-4	TGTGCCAGCAGTGAGGGGGCTGGGTATGGCTACACCTTC	CASSEGAGYGYTF
NA	TRBJ2-5	NA	TRBV11-3	TGTGCCAGCAGCTTAGTTGTAGGGGGGGACCAAGAGACCCAGTACTTC	CASSLVVGGDQETQYF
NA	TRBJ2-5	TRBD2	TRBV11-2	TGTGCCAGCAGCTATAAGCCCGGGACTATGGTACAAGAGACCCAGTACTTC	CASSYKPGTMVQETQYF
NA	TRBJ1-4	NA	TRBV13	TGTGCCAGCAGCTTAACAGCCGCTAATGAAAAACTGTTTTTT	CASSLTAANEKLFF
NA	TRBJ1-4	TRBD1	TRBV13	TGTGCCAGCAGAACCGCCGGGACAGCGGAAAAACTGTTTTTT	CASRTAGTAEKLFF
NA	TRBJ2-3	NA	TRBV19	TGTGCCAGTAGTATGGGCGGACACACAGATACGCAGTATTTT	CASSMGGHTDTQYF
NA	TRBJ1-1	TRBD1	TRBV19	TGTGCCAGTAGTAGTAAGGGACAGGGGAACACTGAAGCTTTCTTT	CASSSKGQGNTEAFF
NA	TRBJ1-5	NA	TRBV28	TGTGCCAGCAGCGGTGGAGGTCTCACTCCCCAGCATTTT	CASSGGGLTPQHF